This is a list of T cell receptor beta chains from one sample in a study of blood T cell repertoires in COVID-19. Sequenced by immunoSEQ multiplex PCR; TCRdb stores in-frame clones only, minus some. The table has fewer than 250,000 clones, 83% seen once. The specimen sequenced was peripheral blood. The receptors come from a middle-aged woman with active or convalescent COVID-19. Each CDR3 is given with its conserved first and last residue.

v_call cdr3_aa
TRBV5-5 CASSFQGYTF
TRBV24-1 CATSASQRNQPQHF
TRBV5-8 CASSLGQGSGELFF
TRBV18 CASSPSVTVLEAFF
TRBV2 CASSVRAYEQYF
TRBV11-3 CASSLDSWTGGGYGYTF
TRBV19 CASEGIRQGAVNEQFF
TRBV6-2/TRBV6-3 CASSSGTAGNTIYF
TRBV21-1 CASSLYRQENSPLHF
TRBV4-3 CASSQDAGNTGELFF
TRBV9 CASSSRDRGDSPLHF
TRBV4-3 CASSQDTANSPLHF
TRBV5-1 CASSYTGAVTDTQYF
TRBV27 CASSLSNQGNYGYTF
TRBV27 CASSLSPGNTIYF
TRBV4-1 CASRRAGGQSSYEQYF
TRBV19 CASSIPGQFYGYTF
TRBV4-1 CASTPPGTGNEQFF
TRBV6-4 CASSDPGGKSNQPQHF
TRBV5-1 CASSPAGAGNEKLFF